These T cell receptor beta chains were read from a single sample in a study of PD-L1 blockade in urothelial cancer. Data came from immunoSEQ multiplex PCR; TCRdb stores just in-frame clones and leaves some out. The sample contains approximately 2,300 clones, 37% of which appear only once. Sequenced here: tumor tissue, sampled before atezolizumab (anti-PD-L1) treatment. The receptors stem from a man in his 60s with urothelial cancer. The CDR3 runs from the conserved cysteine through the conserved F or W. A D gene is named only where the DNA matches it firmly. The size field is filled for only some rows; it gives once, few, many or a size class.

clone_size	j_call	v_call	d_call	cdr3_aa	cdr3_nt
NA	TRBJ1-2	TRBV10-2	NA	CASSEFGPNYGYTF	TGCGCCAGCAGTGAGTTCGGACCTAACTATGGCTACACCTTC
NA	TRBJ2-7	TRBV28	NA	CATAGQGTGEQYF	TGTGCCACGGCGGGACAAGGAACGGGCGAGCAGTACTTC
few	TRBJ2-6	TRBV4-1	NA	CASSPGGRSGANVLTF	TGCGCCAGCAGCCCCGGCGGCCGCTCTGGGGCCAACGTCCTGACTTTC
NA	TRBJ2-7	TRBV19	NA	CASKKSAGSSYEQYF	TGTGCCAGTAAAAAATCCGCCGGAAGTTCCTACGAGCAGTACTTC
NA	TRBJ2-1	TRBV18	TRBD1	CASSPQLTGFGSYNEQFF	TGTGCCAGCTCACCACAATTGACAGGGTTCGGCTCCTACAATGAGCAGTTCTTC
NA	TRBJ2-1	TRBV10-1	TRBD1	CASSEAGTDYNEQFF	TGCGCCAGCAGTGAAGCCGGGACAGACTACAATGAGCAGTTCTTC
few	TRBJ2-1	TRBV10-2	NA	CASSRASDVDEQFF	TGCGCCAGCTCTCGAGCTTCCGACGTGGATGAGCAGTTCTTC
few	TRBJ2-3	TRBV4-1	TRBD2	CASSLLLGGEDTQYF	TGCGCCAGCAGCCTTCTCCTGGGGGGGGAAGATACGCAGTATTTT
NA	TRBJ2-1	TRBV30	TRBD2	CAWGGLAGSYNEQFF	TGTGCCTGGGGGGGGCTAGCGGGCAGTTACAATGAGCAGTTCTTC
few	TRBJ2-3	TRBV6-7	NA	CASRSVAVHRTDTQYF	TGTGCCAGCAGATCTGTAGCGGTCCATAGGACAGATACGCAGTATTTT
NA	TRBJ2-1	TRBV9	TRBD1	CASSVGGTGGHEQFF	TGTGCCAGCAGCGTAGGCGGGACAGGGGGGCATGAGCAGTTCTTC
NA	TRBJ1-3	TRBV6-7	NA	CASSEALHNSGNTIYF	TGTGCCAGCAGTGAAGCCCTACATAACTCTGGAAACACCATATATTTT
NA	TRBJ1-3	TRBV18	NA	CASSPSGGSGNTIYF	TGTGCCAGCTCACCATCTGGAGGCAGTGGAAACACCATATATTTT
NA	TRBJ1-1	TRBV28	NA	CASSGRVGVNTEAFF	TGTGCCAGCAGTGGGAGGGTGGGGGTAAACACTGAAGCTTTCTTT
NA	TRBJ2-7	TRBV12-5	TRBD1	CASGMPKRTGSYEQYF	TGTGCTAGTGGTATGCCGAAAAGGACAGGGTCCTACGAGCAGTACTTC
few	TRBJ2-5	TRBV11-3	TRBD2	CASSLGLAGEGETQYF	TGTGCCAGCAGCTTAGGACTAGCGGGAGAGGGGGAGACCCAGTACTTC
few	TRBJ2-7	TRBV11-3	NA	CASSLGTSSGAYEQYF	TGTGCCAGCAGCTTAGGGACCTCATCTGGGGCCTACGAGCAGTACTTC
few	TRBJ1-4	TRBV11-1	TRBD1	CASSPGTEGEKLFF	TGTGCCAGCAGCCCCGGGACAGAAGGAGAAAAACTGTTTTTT
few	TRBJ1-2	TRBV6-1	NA	CASSEARALDGYTF	TGTGCCAGCAGTGAAGCGCGTGCGCTTGACGGCTACACCTTC
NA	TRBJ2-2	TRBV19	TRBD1	CASRAGGFSNTGELFF	TGTGCCAGTAGGGCAGGGGGCTTTTCCAACACCGGGGAGCTGTTTTTT
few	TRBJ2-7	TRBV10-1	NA	CVGVSSYEQYF	TGCGTTGGGGTTAGCTCCTACGAGCAGTACTTC
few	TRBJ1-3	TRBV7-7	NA	CASSRGGGLSGNTIYF	TGTGCCAGCAGCCGGGGGGGCGGACTCTCTGGAAACACCATATATTTT
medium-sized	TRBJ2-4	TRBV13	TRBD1	CASSLEGQENIQYF	TGTGCCAGCAGCTTAGAGGGACAGGAAAACATTCAGTACTTC
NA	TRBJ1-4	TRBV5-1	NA	CASTPDSTNEKLFF	TGCGCCAGCACCCCTGACTCAACTAATGAAAAACTGTTTTTT
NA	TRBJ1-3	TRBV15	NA	CATSRDRGNEIRNTIYF	TGTGCCACCAGCAGAGATAGGGGAAACGAGATACGGAACACCATATATTTT
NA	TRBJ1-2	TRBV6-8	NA	CASGRRLEGYTF	TGTGCCAGCGGCCGACGGTTGGAGGGCTACACCTTC
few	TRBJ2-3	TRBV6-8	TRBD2	CASSYVASGAGADTQYF	TGTGCCAGCAGTTACGTGGCTAGCGGGGCCGGGGCAGATACGCAGTATTTT
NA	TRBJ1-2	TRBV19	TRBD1	CASSMGTGALNYGYTF	TGTGCCAGTAGTATGGGGACAGGGGCCCTTAACTATGGCTACACCTTC
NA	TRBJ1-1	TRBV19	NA	CASKFQGNMNTEAFF	TGTGCCAGTAAATTCCAGGGGAACATGAACACTGAAGCTTTCTTT
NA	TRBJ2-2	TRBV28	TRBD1	CASSFGGQGIAGELFF	TGTGCCAGCAGTTTTGGGGGACAGGGGATTGCCGGGGAGCTGTTTTTT
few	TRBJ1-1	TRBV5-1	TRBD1	CASSFGQGQTEAFF	TGCGCCAGCAGCTTCGGACAGGGCCAGACTGAAGCTTTCTTT
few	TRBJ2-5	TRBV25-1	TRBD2	CARGGRGGGETQYF	TGTGCCCGCGGGGGGCGGGGCGGGGGAGAGACCCAGTACTTC
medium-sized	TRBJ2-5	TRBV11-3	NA	CASSPNAERGETQYF	TGTGCCAGCAGCCCGAACGCAGAACGCGGGGAGACCCAGTACTTC
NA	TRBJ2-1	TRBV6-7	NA	CASSSMLTGRGNEQFF	TGTGCCAGCAGTTCCATGCTAACGGGGAGAGGGAATGAGCAGTTCTTC
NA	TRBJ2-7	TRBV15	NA	CATRKTGGMAEQYF	TGTGCCACCAGGAAGACAGGTGGCATGGCCGAGCAGTACTTC